One and the same sample provided the 5 T cell receptor beta chains below, sequenced in a study of blood T cell repertoires in COVID-19. Clones were read by immunoSEQ multiplex PCR, and TCRdb kept only the in-frame ones, dropping some. The data contain around 100,000 clones, around 66% of them singletons. Sequencing input: peripheral blood. All receptors come from a man older than 75 with acute or convalescent COVID-19.

This sequence joins TRBV7-3 and TRBJ2-3; 8 bases agree with TRBD2. From germline, CDR1 is SGHTA and CDR2 FQGTGA. Losses at the gene ends were 5 bases for V and 1 base for J; bases not matched to a gene: 5. The CDR3 has 15 amino acids. The CDR3 loop is CASSLTSGRTDTQYF. For the CDR3, the DNA is TGTGCCAGCAGCCTCACTAGCGGCCGCACAGATACGCAGTATTTT. Looking up the rest from reference TRBV7-3 and TRBJ2-3 gives the full variable domain: GAGVSQTPSNKVTEKGKYVELRCDPISGHTALYWYRQSLGQGPEFLIYFQGTGAADDSGLPNDRFFAVRPEGSVSTLKIQRTERGDSAVYLCASSLTSGRTDTQYFGPGTRLTVL.

The chain couples TRBV11-2 to TRBJ2-6; D call uncertain. CDR3 length: 14 residues. V was pared by 4 bases and J by 4 bases, with 8 bases between. Germline V gene sequence: CDR1 SGHAT, CDR2 FQNNGV. The CDR3 region is CASSSLRGANVLTF. The CDR3 DNA is TGTGCCAGCAGCTCGTTGAGAGGGGCCAACGTCCTGACTTTC.

This sequence joins TRBV29-1 and TRBJ2-5; D perhaps matches TRBD2 (7 bases). This CDR3 has 16 residues. CDR1 is SQVTM and CDR2 is ANQGSEA in the germline V gene. Trimming took 5 bases from V and 5 from J, leaving 24 bases between them. This CDR3 reads CSVTGRGGGNLETQYF. In DNA, the CDR3 is TGCAGCGTTACCGGTAGGGGGGGCGGAAACTTGGAGACCCAGTACTTC.

This clone was recorded a few times. The J gene is TRBJ2-7, the V gene TRBV19; 8 positions agree with TRBD1. Trimming at V came to 5 bases and at J to 3 bases, leaving 9 bases not matched to a gene. Looked up from germline, CDR1 is LNHDA and CDR2 is SQIVND (reference sequence). The CDR3 extends over 15 amino acids. The CDR3 reads CASSPTGGYDYEQYF. The DNA of the CDR3 is TGTGCCAGTAGTCCTACAGGGGGTTATGACTACGAGCAGTACTTC.

The rearrangement uses TRBV19 and TRBJ2-7; TRBD2 might be the D (5 bases). In germline, CDR1 is LNHDA, CDR2 SQIVND (reference sequence). Trimming pared 2 bases from V and 2 bases from J, leaving 16 bases between. The CDR3 length is 16 residues. This chain's CDR3 is CASSITRGLPTYEQYF. CDR3 nucleotides: TGTGCCAGTAGTATAACTAGAGGACTGCCTACCTACGAGCAGTACTTC.